This entry lists 7 T cell receptor beta chains sequenced from one sample in a study of cytomegalovirus exposure and HLA in healthy donors. Measured with immunoSEQ multiplex PCR; TCRdb has only the in-frame clones, and not every one. The data hold roughly 140,000 clones, with around 87% observed a single time. Sequencing input: PBMCs. These receptors all come from a man younger than 30 in good health and CMV-seropositive.

The chain's CDR3 is CACTGLLWDTIYF. Here the CDR3 DNA reads TGTGCCTGCACTGGACTACTTTGGGACACCATATATTTT. This chain links TRBV21-1 with TRBJ1-3. TRBV21-1 is a pseudogene. This CDR3 is built from 13 residues.

The rearrangement uses TRBV29-1 and TRBJ2-3; 14 positions agree with TRBD2. Germline lookup yields CDR1 SQVTM and CDR2 ANQGSEA. The CDR3 is 15 residues long. V was clipped by 4 bases and J by 4 bases; unmatched bases: 4. CDR3 region: CSVALTSGGADTQYF. CDR3 nucleotides: TGCAGCGTTGCTTTGACTAGCGGGGGGGCAGATACGCAGTATTTT.

This rearrangement joins TRBV6-1 to TRBJ1-1, with D possibly matching TRBD1 (5 bases). Germline lookup yields CDR1 MNHNS and CDR2 SASEGT. V was shortened by 6 bases and J by 2 bases, with 16 bases between the two germline ends. This CDR3 comprises 15 residues. This chain's CDR3 is CASSHAGRGNTEAFF. The CDR3 nucleotides are TGTGCCAGCAGCCACGCGGGGAGGGGAAACACTGAAGCTTTCTTT.

The chain employs TRBV5-6 and TRBJ1-3; TRBD1 might be the D (6 bases). CDR3 length equals 15 residues. Trimming took off 7 bases at V and 2 bases at J, with 16 bases between the two ends. Per the germline V gene, CDR1 is SGHDT and CDR2 is YYEEEE. CDR3 in amino acids: CASGSTRGTGNTIYF. The CDR3 nucleotides are TGTGCCAGCGGATCCACGAGGGGGACTGGAAACACCATATATTTT.

The chain is built from TRBV7-2 and TRBJ2-1; possibly TRBD2 for D (5 bases). Germline V gene lookup returns CDR1 SGHTA and CDR2 FQGNSA. The CDR3 sequence is 15 residues long. V dropped 2 bases and J dropped 0 bases, with 8 bases sitting between them. This CDR3 reads CASSLSGNSYNEQFF. CDR3 DNA: TGTGCCAGCAGCTTATCGGGAAACTCCTACAATGAGCAGTTCTTC.

This chain links TRBV4-1 with TRBJ1-2, with 8 positions matching TRBD1. The V and J ends lost 5 bases and 6 bases, in that order; junction bases with no gene match: 17. This CDR3 region has 17 residues. Germline V gene sequence: CDR1 MGHRA, CDR2 YSYEKL. The CDR3 coding sequence is TGCGCCAGCAGCAACGGACAGGGAGGGAGTACTGGGAATGGCTACACCTTC. Translating gives CASSNGQGGSTGNGYTF.

The chain's CDR3 is CASSKQSDYGYTF. CDR3 bases: TGTGCCAGCAGCAAACAAAGCGACTATGGCTACACCTTC. The chain couples TRBV6-5 to TRBJ1-2; no definite D call. CDR3 size: 13 residues. V was shortened by 6 bases and J by 3 bases, with 11 bases between the two germline ends. The V gene's germline CDR1 is MNHEY and CDR2 SVGAGI.